The rows below give T cell receptor beta chains drawn from one sample of a study of blood T cell repertoires in COVID-19. Produced via immunoSEQ multiplex PCR; TCRdb's table is partial and in-frame only. Of some 42,000 clones in the sample, around three quarters were seen once. The sample taken for sequencing was peripheral blood. These receptors all come from a man older than 75 with acute or convalescent COVID-19. The conserved cysteine and the conserved F or W are not part of the CDR3 here.

j_gene | v_gene | len | CDR3aa
TRBJ1-5 | TRBV6-6 | 14 | ASSYSSGPGGQPQH
TRBJ1-1 | TRBV2 | 12 | ASNPGWGRTEAF
TRBJ2-3 | TRBV2 | 13 | ASSVAGFSTDTQY
TRBJ2-1 | TRBV9 | 13 | ASSVGTSGGIEQF
TRBJ2-7 | TRBV5-6 | 11 | ASSPGQTYEQY
TRBJ1-6 | TRBV19 | 12 | ASSTLHQGATLH
TRBJ2-3 | TRBV9 | 16 | ASSVTRWASGGVDTQY
TRBJ1-1 | TRBV5-4 | 13 | ASSPGGPGNTEAF
TRBJ2-6 | TRBV7-9 | 15 | ASSPGTGTSGANVLT
TRBJ1-5 | TRBV19 | 13 | ASRGGAGGNQPQH
TRBJ2-2 | TRBV9 | 14 | ASSVASGRAAGELF
TRBJ1-5 | TRBV28 | 13 | ASSSGQVYNQPQH
TRBJ2-1 | TRBV7-2 | 13 | ASSPPDRAYNEQF
TRBJ2-7 | TRBV7-6 | 12 | ASSLDGRSYEQY
TRBJ1-4 | TRBV11-2 | 13 | ASSFNRGTNEKLF
TRBJ2-3 | TRBV24-1 | 14 | ATSDLSQTRADTQY
TRBJ1-3 | TRBV3-1/TRBV3-2 | 15 | ASSHTGTALTGNTIY
TRBJ2-1 | TRBV7-3 | 11 | ASSQPGGNEQF
TRBJ2-7 | TRBV6-5 | 10 | AVQGSTYEQY
TRBJ2-2 | TRBV5-4 | 14 | ASSETGGRNSGELF
TRBJ1-5 | TRBV6-6 | 11 | ASSYSANQPQH
TRBJ1-1 | TRBV21-1 | 12 | ASSKTGLDTEAF
TRBJ1-2 | TRBV28 | 14 | ASSPPGTGGTYGYT
TRBJ2-7 | TRBV5-4 | 12 | ASSPSGTGREQY
TRBJ1-1 | TRBV7-6 | 13 | ASSFPGQGLTEAF
TRBJ2-7 | TRBV6-2/TRBV6-3 | 13 | ASSRLAGKRNEQY
TRBJ2-7 | TRBV10-3 | 10 | AISEREYEQY
TRBJ2-3 | TRBV5-1 | 15 | ASSLMGVPGLADTQY
TRBJ1-1 | TRBV6-5 | 12 | ASRPGTLNTEAF
TRBJ1-1 | TRBV6-6 | 13 | ASTDPGRGNTEAF
TRBJ2-7 | TRBV7-2 | 13 | ASSLGRSGHYEQY
TRBJ2-7 | TRBV6-5 | 11 | ATTPDRGAEQY
TRBJ2-1 | TRBV11-1 | 10 | ASSPPGNEQF
TRBJ2-2 | TRBV5-1 | 13 | ASSWPGGNTGELF
TRBJ2-1 | TRBV5-1 | 14 | ASSLVLRGIYNEQF
TRBJ1-5 | TRBV28 | 12 | ACKGEGGVQPQH
TRBJ2-2 | TRBV3-1/TRBV3-2 | 13 | ASSQPGGLTGELF
TRBJ1-5 | TRBV28 | 12 | ASSFISGNQPQH
TRBJ1-6 | TRBV3-1/TRBV3-2 | 12 | ASSPGQGGSPLH
TRBJ1-6 | TRBV7-6 | 15 | ASSLAPGGNINSPLH
TRBJ1-1 | TRBV7-8 | 14 | ASSSPGGSVNTEAF
TRBJ1-6 | TRBV5-4 | 14 | ASSFSGGTYNSPLH